The T cell receptor beta chain under discussion was sequenced for a study of shared clonotypes between healthy human individuals. Study-wide context: CD4 naive cells filled three plates per donor, CD4 memory three, CD8 naive two and CD8 memory one. Study results and caveats: An effect of sequencing depth on clonotype sharing among donors was expected.

Regarding this clone: The antigen is undetermined.

The study ran the assay at deep level. The repertoire was sequenced with immunoSEQ multiplex PCR; TCRdb's copy has only in-frame clones and lacks some. Here the sample spans around 510,000 clones, about 96% being singletons. The CDR3 runs to 17 residues. V was cut by 0 bases and J by 4 bases, with 20 bases left in between. Looked up from germline, CDR1 is SGHRS and CDR2 is YFSETQ. Caucasian adults living in Nashville, Tennessee, provided all samples. Source material: naive CD4+ T cells sorted from blood. Subset indicated: CD45RA+ positively selected. This receptor was taken from a woman in her twenties or thirties in good health. The chain joins TRBV5-1 to TRBJ2-7; possibly TRBD1 for D (6 bases). DNA for the CDR3: TGCGCCAGCAGCTTGGACGGGGACACACAAGCCGTATACGAGCAGTACTTC. Protein: CASSLDGDTQAVYEQYF.